A single sample gave rise to the 31 T cell receptor beta chains below, sequenced in a study of regulatory T cells in long-lasting Graves disease. For TCR beta, libraries came from iRepertoire HTBI primers and Arm-PCR of CDR3 regions. TCRdb used MiXCR to reprocess the multiplex PCR reads, holding one entry per CDR3 protein. The sample records approximately 470,000 distinct CDR3 sequences, 15% to 20% being singletons. Time point here: newly diagnosed GD, antithyroid drugs for less than 3 months. PBMCs were the source of the RNA used for TCR sequencing. Another study also made use of these data, one on T cells in Graves' hyperthyroidism and ophthalmopathy.

The sample was peripheral blood mononuclear cells (PBMCs), taken at new diagnosis, from a patient treated with antithyroid drugs. All receptors come from a middle-aged man with Graves disease.

The chain combines TRBV20-1 with TRBJ2-3, with TRBD2 matching 10 bases. V lost 3 bases and J lost 2; bases outside the gene matches: 2. This CDR3 has 14 residues. Germline CDR1 and CDR2: DFQATT and SNEGSKA (reference sequence). The CDR3 loop reads CSASGLADTDTQYF. The CDR3 bases are TGCAGTGCTAGCGGACTAGCGGACACAGATACGCAGTATTTT.

CDR3 protein: CASSQDGYSTDTQYF. CDR3 bases: TGTGCCAGCAGCCAAGATGGTTACTCCACAGATACGCAGTATTTT. This chain joins TRBV14 and TRBJ2-3; D unclear. This CDR3 has 15 amino acids. Trimming left V 0 bases short and J 2 bases short, with 9 bases between. In germline, CDR1 is SGHDN, CDR2 FVKESK.

This clonotype was detected only once. A much larger clone lies a single base off, so this may be a read error. The chain couples TRBV13 to TRBJ2-3, with D possibly matching TRBD2 (6 bases). The end of the DNA is better explained by TRBJ2-1, so the J call may be wrong. Germline CDR1 is PRHDT and CDR2 is FYEKMQ (reference sequence). This CDR3 has 16 residues. This chain's CDR3 is CASSLRRRDCVYEQFF. The DNA of the CDR3 is TGTGCCAGCAGCTTACGCCGACGGGACTGCGTGTACGAGCAGTTCTTC.

The chain combines TRBV6-2 or TRBV6-3 with TRBJ2-7; 11 positions match TRBD1. CDR1 is MNHEY, CDR2 SVGEGT, per germline. CDR3 length equals 16 residues. V trimming: 5 bases; J trimming: 8 bases; junction bases outside the gene matches: 14. CDR3 sequence: CASSRVPGQGARKQYF. CDR3 in DNA: TGTGCCAGCAGTCGCGTCCCCGGACAGGGGGCGCGAAAGCAGTACTTC.

This clonotype has ten or more counts. The chain joins TRBV5-1 to TRBJ2-7; D may match TRBD1 or TRBD2 (6 bases each). Germline CDR1 and CDR2: SGHRS and YFSETQ. This CDR3 region has 14 residues. The V gene lost 4 bases and the J gene lost 0 bases, with 11 bases spanning the gap. The CDR3 DNA reads as TGCGCCAGCAGCACCTGGGGGGCCTCCTACGAGCAGTACTTC. Translating it yields CASSTWGASYEQYF.

This clonotype was recorded many times. The V call is TRBV3-1, the J call TRBJ1-5; tentative D call: TRBD1 (6 bases). The CDR3 is made up of 14 amino acids. The germline gives CDR1 LGHDT, CDR2 YNNKEL (reference sequence). V was pared by 4 bases and J by 4 bases, with 11 bases between. CDR3 in DNA: TGTGCCAGCAGCCCGGCCCAGGGGAATCAGCCCCAGCATTTT. Protein product: CASSPAQGNQPQHF.

This clonotype was seen repeatedly, ten times or more. The chain combines TRBV29-1 with TRBJ1-1; a possible D gene is TRBD1 (5 bases). The length of the CDR3 is 12 residues. The V gene's germline CDR1 is SQVTM and CDR2 ANQGSEA. CDR3 coding DNA: TGCAGTGTTATGAGGGGGAACACTGAAGCTTTCTTT. This sequence encodes CSVMRGNTEAFF. The whole variable domain, remainder taken from reference TRBV29-1 and TRBJ1-1, is SAVISQKPSRDICQRGTSLTIQCQVDSQVTMMFWYRQQPGQSLTLIATANQGSEATYESGFVIDKFPISRPNLTFSTLTVSNMSPEDSSIYLCSVMRGNTEAFFGQGTRLTVV.

This clonotype was seen many times. The chain carries TRBV6-2 or TRBV6-3 and TRBJ2-1; the D gene is possibly TRBD2 (6 bases). The CDR3 runs 19 residues. The V gene lost 2 bases and the J gene lost 0 bases, with 20 bases spanning the gap. The germline CDR1 and CDR2 sequences are MNHEY and SVGEGT. Written as DNA, the CDR3 is TGTGCCAGCAGTTACAGGCTTACGGGAGTTTCGAGCTCCTACAATGAGCAGTTCTTC. This translates into CASSYRLTGVSSSYNEQFF.

The chain is built from TRBV29-1 and TRBJ1-2, with a weak D call TRBD1 (5 bases). This CDR3 has 11 amino acids. Per the germline V gene, CDR1 is SQVTM and CDR2 is ANQGSEA. CDR3 in DNA: TGCAGTGGCAAATGGGGGAATGGCTACACCTTC. Its protein is CSGKWGNGYTF.

V is TRBV2 and J is TRBJ1-2; D is ambiguous. CDR3 length: 11 residues. Per germline, CDR1 SNHLY and CDR2 FYNNEI. With 8 bases removed from V and 7 bases from J, the gap between germline ends came to 11 bases. CDR3 loop: CASPDRAGYTF. CDR3 DNA sequence: TGTGCCAGCCCGGACCGGGCTGGCTACACCTTC.

The chain has TRBV30 and TRBJ2-7; D unresolved. The CDR3 covers 13 residues. Germline V lookup: CDR1 GTSNPN, CDR2 SVGIG (reference sequence). V lost 1 base, J lost 4 bases, and 11 bases lay in between. For the CDR3, the DNA is TGTGCCTGGAGTGGGTTCCTGGGTTACGAGCAGTACTTC. This translates into CAWSGFLGYEQYF.

This clonotype was detected many times. The J gene is TRBJ2-1, the V gene TRBV5-1; D tentatively fits TRBD1 or TRBD2 (7 bases each). In germline, CDR1 is SGHRS, CDR2 YFSETQ. V lost 0 bases to trimming and J lost 7 bases, with 17 bases between them. The CDR3 is made up of 16 amino acids. CDR3 DNA: TGCGCCAGCAGCTTGGCCGGGGAGGGGGCACGGAATGAGCAGTTCTTC. It yields the protein CASSLAGEGARNEQFF.

This clonotype occurred many times. V gene TRBV5-1 combines with J gene TRBJ1-1, with no clear D. V was pared by 0 bases and J by 11 bases, with 17 bases between. CDR1 and CDR2 (germline): SGHRS, YFSETQ. This CDR3 comprises 14 residues. The CDR3 here is CASSLARADLRAFF. Written as DNA, the CDR3 is TGCGCCAGCAGCTTGGCGCGGGCAGACCTGAGGGCTTTCTTT. The full variable domain, with the rest looked up from reference TRBV5-1 and TRBJ1-1, is KAGVTQTPRYLIKTRGQQVTLSCSPISGHRSVSWYQQTPGQGLQFLFEYFSETQRNKGNFPGRFSGRQFSNSRSEMNVSTLELGDSALYLCASSLARADLRAFFGQGTRLTVV.

This clonotype has a count of ten or more. The chain carries TRBV30 and TRBJ2-1; the D gene is possibly TRBD2 (5 bases). The CDR3 totals 11 residues. Trimming took 2 bases from V and 15 from J, leaving 14 bases between them. CDR1 GTSNPN and CDR2 SVGIG come from the germline V gene (reference sequence). CDR3 nucleotides: TGTGCCTGGAGTCAGTCGGGGTGGCGGTTCTTC. Protein sequence: CAWSQSGWRFF.

The table lists this clonotype with many counts. V and J are TRBV12-5 and TRBJ1-5; D is possibly TRBD1 (5 bases). V was pared by 4 bases and J by 2 bases, with 27 bases between. Germline CDR1 LGHNT, CDR2 FRNRAP. The CDR3 is made up of 20 amino acids. CDR3 nucleotide sequence: TGTGCTAGTGGTTACGGGGGGACCCGGGCAGCGCATCGGGGCAATCAGCCCCAGCATTTT. This gives the protein CASGYGGTRAAHRGNQPQHF.

This rearrangement joins TRBV7-6 to TRBJ2-7, with 9 bases fitting TRBD1. The CDR3 has 16 residues. Per germline, CDR1 SGHVS and CDR2 FNYEAQ. V lost 3 bases to trimming and J lost 4 bases; unmatched junction nucleotides: 10. CDR3 region: CASSFAPRQGGYEQYF. DNA for the CDR3: TGTGCCAGCAGCTTCGCTCCTCGACAGGGGGGGTACGAGCAGTACTTC.

This rearrangement joins TRBV6-5 to TRBJ2-2; D perhaps matches TRBD1 (6 bases). Looked up from germline, CDR1 is MNHEY and CDR2 is SVGAGI. The ends were cut back, 0 bases at V and 5 bases at J, with 10 bases in the middle. The length of the CDR3 is 15 residues. In DNA form, the CDR3 reads TGTGCCAGCAGTTACTCGTCAGGGACAACCGGGGAGCTGTTTTTT. Amino acids: CASSYSSGTTGELFF.

This clonotype was picked up many times. The chain joins TRBV28 to TRBJ2-6; D is possibly TRBD1 (5 bases). Trimming left V 2 bases short and J 0 bases short, with 5 bases between. The CDR3 covers 15 residues. Germline CDR1 reads MDHEN; CDR2 reads SYDVKM. CDR3 loop: CASSLRGSGANVLTF. CDR3 coding DNA: TGTGCCAGCAGTTTAAGGGGCTCTGGGGCCAACGTCCTGACTTTC.

This clonotype was counted between two and nine times. The junction differs from germline at one of its ends, possibly a read error. V is TRBV3-1 and J is TRBJ2-1; TRBD2 matches 7 bases. The CDR3 totals 13 residues. Germline assignment: CDR1 LGHDT and CDR2 YNNKEL (reference sequence). The CDR3 DNA reads as TGTGCCAGCAGCCAAGAGGGAGGCGGGGGTCCAGACTTC. Translation: CASSQEGGGGPDF.

This clonotype was recorded at least ten times. The V gene is TRBV5-4, the J gene TRBJ2-1; 11 positions match TRBD1. Per the germline V gene, CDR1 is SGHNT and CDR2 is YYREEE (reference sequence). The CDR3 loop spans 15 amino acids. The V segment lost 4 bases and the J segment 7 bases; nucleotides outside the gene matches: 7. The CDR3 sequence is CASSLGQGALNEQFF. DNA of the CDR3: TGTGCCAGCAGCCTCGGACAGGGGGCGCTTAATGAGCAGTTCTTC.

This rearrangement joins TRBV5-1 to TRBJ2-2, with D perhaps matching TRBD2 (5 bases). Germline lookup yields CDR1 SGHRS and CDR2 YFSETQ. This CDR3 is built from 15 residues. Trimming took off 1 base at V and 0 bases at J, with 7 bases between the two ends. In DNA form, the CDR3 reads TGCGCCAGCAGCTTGACGGGGACGAACACCGGGGAGCTGTTTTTT. Protein sequence: CASSLTGTNTGELFF.

This clonotype was picked up many times. The V gene is TRBV28, the J gene TRBJ2-1, with 11 bases identical to TRBD2. Losses at the gene ends were 6 bases for V and 6 bases for J; bases not matched to a gene: 7. The CDR3 runs 15 residues. Germline CDR1 is MDHEN and CDR2 is SYDVKM. CDR3 amino acids: CASRKLAGVGNEQFF. In DNA form, the CDR3 reads TGTGCCAGCAGGAAACTAGCGGGAGTAGGCAATGAGCAGTTCTTC.

This clonotype has just a few counts. This sequence joins TRBV6-6 and TRBJ1-1, with 7 nucleotides matching TRBD1. The V gene end was trimmed by 0 bases and the J gene end by 4 bases; junction bases not matched to a gene: 8. CDR1 and CDR2 from the germline V gene are MNHNY and SVGAGI (reference sequence). The CDR3 spans 16 residues. CDR3 bases: TGTGCCAGCAGTTACTCGTTGGGCCAGGGGGGCACTGAAGCTTTCTTT. Protein: CASSYSLGQGGTEAFF.

The chain carries TRBV5-1 and TRBJ2-7; TRBD2 aligns across 8 bases. V gave up 4 bases and J gave up 5 bases; unmatched junction bases: 11. The CDR3 has 15 amino acids. Germline V gene data show CDR1 as SGHRS and CDR2 as YFSETQ. This chain's CDR3 is CASSNTGTRHDEQYF. The CDR3 DNA reads TGCGCCAGCAGCAACACCGGGACTAGACACGACGAGCAGTACTTC.

This clonotype was detected many times. The chain links TRBV11-2 to TRBJ2-1, with TRBD1 matching 7 bases. CDR3 length: 14 residues. The junction had 5 bases not matched to a gene; V was cut back by 0 bases and J by 9 bases. The V gene's germline CDR1 is SGHAT and CDR2 FQNNGV. CDR3 nucleotides: TGTGCCAGCAGCTTAGAACCAGGGGGTAGTGAGCAGTTCTTC. This sequence encodes CASSLEPGGSEQFF.

The chain couples TRBV6-2 or TRBV6-3 to TRBJ2-7; D tentatively fits TRBD1 or TRBD2 (5 bases each). CDR1 is MNHEY and CDR2 is SVGEGT in the germline V gene. This CDR3 is built from 15 residues. V was cut by 2 bases and J by 2 bases, with 13 bases left in between. The CDR3 is CASSYGTQGTYEQYF. The CDR3, as DNA: TGTGCCAGCAGTTACGGGACCCAGGGAACCTACGAGCAGTACTTC.

This clonotype was seen a few times. The chain links TRBV4-1 to TRBJ1-6; D gene ambiguous. Germline CDR1 reads MGHRA; CDR2 reads YSYEKL. Trimming took 1 base from V and 0 from J, leaving 10 bases between them. The CDR3 sequence is 17 residues long. DNA of the CDR3: TGCGCCAGCAGCCAAGTTCAGGCGAGCTCCTATAATTCACCCCTCCACTTT. Protein: CASSQVQASSYNSPLHF.

This clonotype was found many times. The V and J genes are TRBV10-3 and TRBJ2-7; the D is unclear. This CDR3 region has 12 residues. Germline V gene lookup returns CDR1 ENHRY and CDR2 SYGVKD. Trimming shortened V by 5 bases and J by 6 bases, and 11 bases separated the two germline ends. The CDR3 reads CAISSNLVEQYF. The DNA of the CDR3 is TGTGCCATCAGTTCCAATCTTGTCGAGCAGTACTTC.

The chain has TRBV7-2 and TRBJ2-3; 7 nucleotides agree with TRBD2. The CDR3 runs 15 residues. The V gene end was trimmed by 1 base and the J gene end by 2 bases; junction bases not matched to a gene: 3. CDR1 SGHTA and CDR2 FQGNSA come from the germline V gene. The CDR3 loop reads CASSLGGTTTDTQYF. CDR3 nucleotides: TGTGCCAGCAGCTTAGGTGGGACTACCACAGATACGCAGTATTTT.

This clonotype was observed a handful of times. The rearrangement uses TRBV4-1 and TRBJ1-2; D is unresolved. This CDR3 comprises 15 residues. Trimming stripped 0 bases from V and 7 bases from J, with 15 bases between. From germline, CDR1 is MGHRA and CDR2 YSYEKL. CDR3 nucleotide sequence: TGCGCCAGCAGCCAAGAACGGTTCGCACGGGGTGGCTACACCTTC. Translation gives CASSQERFARGGYTF.

The table lists this clonotype with many counts. The rearrangement links TRBV28 to TRBJ2-4; the match to TRBD2 covers 9 bases. Germline lookup yields CDR1 MDHEN and CDR2 SYDVKM. V trimming: 3 bases; J trimming: 1 base; junction bases outside the gene matches: 1. The CDR3 runs 15 residues. Here the CDR3 reads CASSFLAGAKNIQYF. CDR3 bases: TGTGCCAGCAGTTTCCTAGCGGGGGCCAAAAACATTCAGTACTTC.